A selection of T cell receptor beta chains follows, all from one sample in a study of OX40 agonist ivuxolimab in advanced cancers. Libraries were prepared by immunoSEQ multiplex PCR; TCRdb keeps only in-frame clonotypes and omits some of them. The repertoire holds tens of thousands of clones, with 87% as singletons. The sample here was CD4+ or CD8+ T cells sorted from blood, taken in a trial of the OX40 agonist ivuxolimab. These receptor sequences come from an adult with an advanced solid tumor such as melanoma, head and neck, liver or kidney cancer. Both conserved end residues are part of each CDR3. D genes are given only for firm matches. The size entry is marked missing in some rows and otherwise reads once, few, many or a size class.

TRBJ1-2 | NA | TRBV10-3 | TRBD1 | CAISEPGQSNYGYTF | TGTGCCATCAGTGAGCCGGGACAGAGTAACTATGGCTACACCTTC
TRBJ1-1 | NA | TRBV4-2 | TRBD1 | CASSARQGSMNTEAFF | TGTGCCAGCAGCGCCCGACAGGGTTCAATGAACACTGAAGCTTTCTTT
TRBJ2-1 | NA | TRBV29-1 | TRBD2 | CSVDDAGGPGEQFF | TGCAGCGTTGACGACGCGGGGGGGCCCGGTGAGCAGTTCTTC
TRBJ2-2 | NA | TRBV7-8 | NA | CASSLLGKGTGELFF | TGTGCCAGCAGCTTACTCGGGAAGGGGACCGGGGAGCTGTTTTTT
TRBJ2-2 | NA | TRBV7-3 | NA | CASSIGQSNTGELFF | TGTGCCAGCAGTATTGGACAGTCGAACACCGGGGAGCTGTTTTTT
TRBJ2-3 | NA | TRBV6-1 | NA | CASMWADTQYF | TGTGCCAGCATGTGGGCCGATACGCAGTATTTT
TRBJ2-6 | NA | TRBV7-9 | NA | CASSLLTGYSGANVLTF | TGTGCCAGCAGCCTCTTAACAGGGTATTCTGGGGCCAACGTCCTGACTTTC
TRBJ1-3 | NA | TRBV30 | NA | CAEGSFGNTIYF | TGTGCCGAAGGCTCTTTCGGAAACACCATATATTTT
TRBJ2-2 | NA | TRBV4-1 | TRBD2 | CASSEGLAGRWTGELFF | TGCGCCAGCTCCGAAGGACTAGCGGGAAGATGGACCGGGGAGCTGTTTTTT
TRBJ2-1 | NA | TRBV7-8 | TRBD1 | CASSLWRTGLQNEQFF | TGTGCCAGCAGCTTATGGAGGACAGGGTTACAGAATGAGCAGTTCTTC
TRBJ2-7 | NA | TRBV30 | NA | CAWSRAYEQYF | TGTGCCTGGAGTCGCGCCTACGAGCAGTACTTC
TRBJ2-1 | NA | TRBV2 | TRBD2 | CASRDLAGAMGHEQFF | TGTGCCAGCAGAGATCTAGCGGGGGCAATGGGTCATGAGCAGTTCTTC
TRBJ2-5 | NA | TRBV7-2 | TRBD2 | CASSLGAGSETQYF | TGTGCCAGCAGCTTAGGAGCGGGAAGTGAGACCCAGTACTTC
TRBJ2-7 | once | TRBV7-3 | NA | CASSRDPSYEQYF | TGTGCCAGCAGCCGAGACCCCTCCTACGAGCAGTACTTC
TRBJ2-2 | NA | TRBV30 | NA | CAWQNQGLNTGELFF | TGTGCCTGGCAGAACCAGGGATTGAACACCGGGGAGCTGTTTTTT
TRBJ1-5 | NA | TRBV5-4 | NA | CASSLGGDGQPQHF | TGTGCCAGCAGCTTGGGGGGGGATGGGCAGCCCCAGCATTTT
TRBJ2-7 | NA | TRBV11-2 | NA | CASSQIQGKDEQYF | TGTGCCAGCAGCCAGATACAGGGCAAGGACGAGCAGTACTTC
TRBJ2-7 | NA | TRBV10-2 | TRBD2 | CASNPRRSGGLAGARFDIYEQYF | TGCGCCAGCAATCCGAGGAGGTCAGGGGGGCTAGCGGGAGCCCGATTCGATATCTACGAGCAGTACTTC